This entry describes one T cell receptor (beta chain). The antigen is not known. The source of the sample is a study of siplizumab effects on memory and regulatory T cells. Whole-study findings and limits: Most alloreactive clones went unmapped to unstimulated subsets; only a minor fraction mapped.

Here immunoSEQ multiplex PCR was the method, and the copy in TCRdb shows in-frame clones only, minus some. This table has tens of thousands of clones, roughly nine tenths appearing once. Germline V gene data show CDR1 as SGHNT and CDR2 as YYREEE (reference sequence). The CDR3 spans 18 residues. The ends lost 4 bases at V and 3 bases at J; junction bases unmatched: 10. This clonotype originated in a human donor in good health. Sequenced: naive CD4+ T cells sorted from blood. The chain joins TRBV5-4 to TRBJ2-3; 14 bases are shared with TRBD2. CDR3 nucleotides: TGTGCCAGCAGCCTTGGGACTAGCGGGAGCCTGAGAACAGATACGCAGTATTTT. It codes for CASSLGTSGSLRTDTQYF.